This TCR beta chain was captured by sequencing in a study of CD8 T cells in Susac syndrome. Study results and limitations: That the number of individuals in its TCR sequencing and HLA analysis was relatively small was acknowledged by the study.

Bulk CD8+ and CD4+ cells came from magnetic negative isolation; CD8+ TEMRA by FACS. The CDR3 has 16 residues. Germline V gene lookup returns CDR1 LGHDT and CDR2 YNNKEL (reference sequence). Trimming left V 3 bases short and J 0 bases short, with 13 bases between. The authors reverse transcribed roughly 0.5 to 1 ug RNA with random hexamers. Amplification of TCR beta CDR3 was carried out by immunoSEQ multiplex PCR, which covered 54 Vbeta and 13 Jbeta segments. TCRdb reanalysed the immunoSEQ multiplex PCR reads using MiXCR and keeps one entry per CDR3 protein. The table shows about 400,000 distinct CDR3 sequences, with 85% occurring only once. Comment on this clonotype: Its antigen is currently unknown.

The sequence came from a human donor with multiple sclerosis. Sequencing input: CD8+ T cells from PBMCs. V and J are TRBV3-1 and TRBJ2-3; possible D gene TRBD1, 6 bases. CDR3 protein: CASSHQDSVSTDTQYF. The CDR3 DNA follows: TGTGCCAGCAGCCATCAGGACAGCGTTAGCACAGATACGCAGTATTTT.